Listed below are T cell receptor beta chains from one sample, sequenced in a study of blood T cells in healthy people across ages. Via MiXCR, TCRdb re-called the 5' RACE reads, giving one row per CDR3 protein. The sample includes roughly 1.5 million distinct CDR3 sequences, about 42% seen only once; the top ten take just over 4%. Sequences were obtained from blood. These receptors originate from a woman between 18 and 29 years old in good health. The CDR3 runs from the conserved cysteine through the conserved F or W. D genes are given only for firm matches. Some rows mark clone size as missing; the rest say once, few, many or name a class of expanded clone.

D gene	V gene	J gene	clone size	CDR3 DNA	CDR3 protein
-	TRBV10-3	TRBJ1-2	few	TGTGCCATCACCGCGGGGACAACCTATGGCTACACCTTC	CAITAGTTYGYTF
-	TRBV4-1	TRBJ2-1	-	TGCGCCAGCAGCTTCCGACAGAAACCGCTACAATGGGAGCAGTTCTTC	CASSFRQKPLQWEQFF
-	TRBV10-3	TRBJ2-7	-	TGTGCCATCAGTGGTGGGGGGGCCGGTAATGAGCAGTACTTC	CAISGGGAGNEQYF
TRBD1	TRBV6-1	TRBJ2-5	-	TGTGCCAGCAAAGTGTCGGACAGGGTCCAAGAGACCCAGTACTTC	CASKVSDRVQETQYF
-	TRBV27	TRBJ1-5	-	TGTGCCAGCAGTTTATTAGGTGGCTATCAGCCCCAGCATTTT	CASSLLGGYQPQHF
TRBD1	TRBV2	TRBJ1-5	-	TGTGCCAGCAGTACGGGACAGGGGGCAGGCCAGCCCCAGCATTTT	CASSTGQGAGQPQHF
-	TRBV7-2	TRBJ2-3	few	TGTGCCAGCAGTCCCAACGCGGTTAATACGCAGTATTTT	CASSPNAVNTQYF
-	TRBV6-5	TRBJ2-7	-	TGTGCCAGCAGACGACGGGGCAGTCACGAGCAGTACTTC	CASRRRGSHEQYF
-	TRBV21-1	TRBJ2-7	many	TGTGCCAGCAGCAAATTACAGAACTACGAGCAGTACTTC	CASSKLQNYEQYF
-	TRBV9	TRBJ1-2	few	TGTGCCAGCAGCACTGGGACGTCCGCCGGGATAGGCTACACCTTC	CASSTGTSAGIGYTF
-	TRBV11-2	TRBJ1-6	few	TGTGCCAGCAGCCGAGATGTAGGTAATTCACCCCTCCACTTT	CASSRDVGNSPLHF
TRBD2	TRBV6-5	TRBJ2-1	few	TGTGCCAGCAGAATGGGACTAGCGGGAGAGCAGTTCTTC	CASRMGLAGEQFF
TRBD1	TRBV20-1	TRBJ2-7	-	TGCAGTGCTGCTTCCCGGGACAGGGTAAGCTCCTACGAGCAGTACTTC	CSAASRDRVSSYEQYF
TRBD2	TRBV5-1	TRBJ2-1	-	TGCGCCAGCAGCTTGGCTGGGGAGGGTGAGCAGTTCTTC	CASSLAGEGEQFF
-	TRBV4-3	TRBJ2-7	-	TGCGCCAGCAGCCAAGATATCGGCTCCCAAGAGATCCAGTACTTC	CASSQDIGSQEIQYF
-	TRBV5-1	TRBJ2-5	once	TGCGCCAGCAGCATACAACAGGATCCCTCTGAAGAGACCCAGTACTTC	CASSIQQDPSEETQYF
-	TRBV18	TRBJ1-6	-	TGTGCCAGCTCAGGTTCGGCAGGGACCAATTCACCCCTCCACTTT	CASSGSAGTNSPLHF
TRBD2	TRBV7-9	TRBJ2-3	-	TGTGCCAGCAGCTTATCGCCGGGGGGGGAAGATACGCAGTATTTT	CASSLSPGGEDTQYF
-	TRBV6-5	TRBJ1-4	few	TGTGCCAGCAGTAAAGACAGGAGGGGTGAAAAACTGTTTTTT	CASSKDRRGEKLFF
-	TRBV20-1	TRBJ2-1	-	TGCAGTGCTAGAGTAGCGCCTACCTACAATGAGCAGTTCTTC	CSARVAPTYNEQFF
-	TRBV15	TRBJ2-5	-	TGTGCCACCAGCAGAGATAAGAAAGGCGAGACCCAGTACTTC	CATSRDKKGETQYF
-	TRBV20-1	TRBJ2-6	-	TGCAGTCTAGCGTTTGATTATTCCTCCGGGGCCAACGTCCTGACTTTC	CSLAFDYSSGANVLTF
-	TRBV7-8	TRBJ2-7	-	TGTGCCAGCAGCTTAGGGCGTCAGAGCTACGAGCAGTACTTC	CASSLGRQSYEQYF
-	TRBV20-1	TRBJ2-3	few	TGCAGTGCTAGGCTCGGGCTAGCAGCAGATACGCAGTATTTT	CSARLGLAADTQYF
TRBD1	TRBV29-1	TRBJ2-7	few	TGCAGCGTTGGTCCCGGGACAGGGAGCTCCTACGAGCAGTACTTC	CSVGPGTGSSYEQYF
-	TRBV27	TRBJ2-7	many	TGTGCCAGCTCATCCCTAAATTACGAGCAGTACTTC	CASSSLNYEQYF
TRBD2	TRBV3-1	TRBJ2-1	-	TGTGCCAGCAGCCCCCACCGGCGGGGGGCGCGTTACAATGAGCAGTTCTTC	CASSPHRRGARYNEQFF
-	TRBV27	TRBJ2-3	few	TGTGCCAGCAGTTCACAACCGACTACAGATACGCAGTATTTT	CASSSQPTTDTQYF
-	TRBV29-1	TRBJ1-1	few	TGCAGCGTTGGGCGAATGCGGGCGACTACTCTTGAAGCTTTCTTT	CSVGRMRATTLEAFF